These 13 T cell receptor beta chains were sequenced from one sample in a study of beta chain features in type 1 diabetes. Expressed TCRB transcripts got sequenced, as all isolated RNA was reverse transcribed. TCRdb keeps only in-frame clones here, not all; method: immunoSEQ multiplex PCR. In the table there are a few hundred thousand clones, 14% of which are singletons. The sequenced sample consisted of central memory CD4+ T cells from blood. These receptors were obtained from a young man in good health.

There are many counts of this clone. The J gene is TRBJ1-6, the V gene TRBV6-1; 10 positions match TRBD1. The germline CDR1 and CDR2 sequences are MNHNS and SASEGT. V gave up 7 bases and J gave up 7 bases; unmatched junction bases: 4. CDR3 length: 14 amino acids. CDR3: CASMGGQGNSPLHF. The CDR3 DNA reads TGTGCCAGCATGGGGGGACAGGGGAATTCACCCCTCCACTTT.

This clone was seen more than once but under ten times. This chain connects TRBV5-6 to TRBJ1-2; D gene uncertain. The CDR3 is 13 residues long. In germline, CDR1 is SGHDT, CDR2 YYEEEE. Between the trimmed V and J ends, which lost 4 bases and 8 bases, there was a span of 15 bases. In DNA, the CDR3 is TGTGCCAGCAGCCTAGGACGGGCGAGGGGCTACACCTTC. The encoded protein is CASSLGRARGYTF.

This clone has only a few counts. The chain combines TRBV5-8 with TRBJ2-2, with 8 bases fitting TRBD1. CDR1 SGHTS and CDR2 YDEGEE come from the germline V gene. The CDR3 is 16 residues long. V was pared by 0 bases and J by 3 bases, with 4 bases of the junction left unmatched. This chain's CDR3 is CASSLATGEYTGELFF. For the CDR3, the DNA is TGTGCCAGCAGCTTGGCGACAGGGGAGTACACCGGGGAGCTGTTTTTT.

About this clone itself: Other DNA sequences in this specimen translate into the identical CDR3. This chain links TRBV9 with TRBJ2-7; 8 positions agree with TRBD1. The CDR3 has 15 residues. From germline, CDR1 is SGDLS and CDR2 YYNGEE. V shed 0 bases, J shed 1 base, and the junction held 3 bases outside the gene matches. The CDR3 here is CASSVGTGLSYEQYF. Here the CDR3 DNA reads TGTGCCAGCAGCGTAGGGACAGGGCTATCCTACGAGCAGTACTTC.

This rearrangement joins TRBV5-5 to TRBJ2-2; D is unclear. This CDR3 contains 14 residues. Germline V lookup: CDR1 SGHKS, CDR2 YYEKEE (reference sequence). The V gene lost 4 bases and the J gene lost 4 bases, with 11 bases spanning the gap. The CDR3 nucleotides are TGTGCCAGCAGCCTAATTGGCAGCACCGGGGAGCTGTTTTTT. Translating gives CASSLIGSTGELFF. Drawing the rest from reference TRBV5-5 and TRBJ2-2, the complete variable domain is DAGVTQSPTHLIKTRGQQVTLRCSPISGHKSVSWYQQVLGQGPQFIFQYYEKEERGRGNFPDRFSARQFPNYSSELNVNALLLGDSALYLCASSLIGSTGELFFGEGSRLTVL.

This clone has only a few counts. The chain has TRBV15 and TRBJ1-1; no definite D call. Germline CDR1 reads LNHNV; CDR2 reads YYDKDF (reference sequence). This CDR3 region has 12 residues. Between the trimmed V and J ends, which lost 4 bases and 4 bases, there was a span of 7 bases. The chain's CDR3 is CATSTQITEAFF. CDR3 nucleotide sequence: TGTGCCACCAGCACCCAAATCACTGAAGCTTTCTTT. Full variable domain (remainder filled in from reference TRBV15 and TRBJ1-1): DAMVIQNPRYQVTQFGKPVTLSCSQTLNHNVMYWYQQKSSQAPKLLFHYYDKDFNNEADTPDNFQSRRPNTSFCFLDIRSPGLGDTAMYLCATSTQITEAFFGQGTRLTVV.

This sequence joins TRBV19 and TRBJ2-6; 9 bases agree with TRBD1. J lost 0 bases, V lost 3 bases, and 3 bases had no gene match. The length of the CDR3 is 17 residues. Germline V CDR1 and CDR2: LNHDA, SQIVND (reference sequence). CDR3 in DNA: TGTGCCAGTAGTATGCGGACAGGGGACTCTGGGGCCAACGTCCTGACTTTC. Translated, it gives CASSMRTGDSGANVLTF.

The chain carries TRBV2 and TRBJ2-3, with TRBD2 matching 7 bases. The CDR3 totals 13 residues. The V gene end was trimmed by 7 bases and the J gene end by 6 bases; junction bases not matched to a gene: 7. In germline, CDR1 is SNHLY, CDR2 FYNNEI. The CDR3 DNA sequence: TGTGCCAGCAATGGGGCTAGCGGCGATACGCAGTATTTT. This codes for CASNGASGDTQYF.

J is TRBJ2-3 and V is TRBV12-5, with D perhaps TRBD1 (7 bases). The CDR3 is 14 residues long. V lost 2 bases and J lost 14, with 20 bases in between. The germline CDR1 and CDR2 sequences are LGHNT and FRNRAP. The chain's CDR3 is CASGLTGAKAGTYF. The CDR3 DNA is TGTGCTAGTGGTTTGACAGGGGCGAAGGCGGGAACGTATTTT.

This sequence joins TRBV2 and TRBJ2-5; D is possibly TRBD1 (5 bases). The CDR3 has 16 residues. Trimming stripped 4 bases from V and 2 bases from J, with 17 bases between. Germline CDR1 SNHLY, CDR2 FYNNEI. CDR3 bases: TGTGCCAGCAGTGCAGGCCTAAGGGGTAGGCAAGAGACCCAGTACTTC. Translating gives CASSAGLRGRQETQYF.

The chain recombines TRBV11-3 with TRBJ2-7, with D possibly TRBD1 on 6 matching bases. CDR1 and CDR2 from the germline V gene are SGHNT and YENEEA. The CDR3 totals 14 residues. V was clipped by 4 bases and J by 5 bases, with 15 bases between them. The CDR3 bases are TGTGCCAGCAGCTCAGGGGTAGGGGCTAACGAGCAGTACTTC. Amino acids: CASSSGVGANEQYF. The variable domain in full, with the rest retrieved from reference TRBV11-3 and TRBJ2-7, is EAGVVQSPRYKIIEKKQPVAFWCNPISGHNTLYWYLQNLGQGPELLIRYENEEAVDDSQLPKDRFSAERLKGVDSTLKIQPAELGDSAVYLCASSSGVGANEQYFGPGTRLTVT.

This sequence joins TRBV6-5 and TRBJ1-5; unclear D gene. The V end lost 3 bases, the J end lost 7 bases, and 13 bases lay between the germline ends. The V gene's germline CDR1 is MNHEY and CDR2 SVGAGI. The CDR3 sequence is 14 residues long. This chain's CDR3 is CASSYRPSGQPQHF. As DNA, the CDR3 is TGTGCCAGCAGTTATCGGCCGTCCGGGCAGCCCCAGCATTTT.

A few counts support this clone. This sample includes further DNA sequences coding for the same CDR3. The chain is built from TRBV5-6 and TRBJ1-2; no clear D. The V end lost 0 bases, the J end lost 5 bases, and 8 bases lay between the germline ends. The CDR3 contains 13 residues. The germline gives CDR1 SGHDT, CDR2 YYEEEE. DNA of the CDR3: TGTGCCAGCAGCTTGGGTCAGCTTTATGGCTACACCTTC. Its protein product is CASSLGQLYGYTF.